A single T cell receptor beta chain is shown here with its context. Its cognate antigen is unknown. This specimen comes from a study of cytomegalovirus exposure and HLA in healthy donors. Study-level results: It was approximately 160 TCR beta chains that were listed as cytomegalovirus-associated. As a later analysis showed, a missense DCLRE1C variant was linked to trimming of TCR beta V- and J-genes.

The PCR had 60 Vbeta and 13 Jbeta primers. Per the study methods: There were about 80 million unique TCR beta chains by a later count, and about 11 million of them were shared. Using immunoSEQ multiplex PCR, the repertoire was profiled, and TCRdb retains in-frame clones only, with some absent. V, J and clone size are those of that table, while D and trimming were read from the DNA. The sample has about 110,000 clones, about 78% seen once. This clonotype was obtained from a man aged 25 to 40 in good health and CMV-seronegative. What was sequenced was PBMCs.

The CDR3 region is CASSSGGTGNTIYF. The CDR3 nucleotides read TGCGCCAGCAGCTCGGGGGGCACTGGAAACACCATATATTTT. This chain connects TRBV5-1 to TRBJ1-3, with a tentative D call TRBD1 (6 bases). Germline V gives CDR1 SGHRS, CDR2 YFSETQ. Trimming stripped 3 bases from V and 2 bases from J, with 9 bases between. This CDR3 region has 14 residues. Filled out from reference TRBV5-1 and TRBJ1-3, the complete variable domain reads KAGVTQTPRYLIKTRGQQVTLSCSPISGHRSVSWYQQTPGQGLQFLFEYFSETQRNKGNFPGRFSGRQFSNSRSEMNVSTLELGDSALYLCASSSGGTGNTIYFGEGSWLTVV.